The source of this T cell receptor (beta chain) is a study of early T cells in non-severe SARS-CoV-2 infection. With 0 bases removed from V and 10 bases from J, the gap between germline ends came to 18 bases. Looked up from germline, CDR1 is MNHEY and CDR2 is SMNVEV (reference sequence). This CDR3 has 15 residues. Unique molecular identifiers were affixed to single, distinct cDNA molecules. TCRdb re-derived calls from the 5' RACE reads in MiXCR, one entry per CDR3 protein. The sample includes fewer than 130,000 distinct CDR3 sequences, 10% to 15% of them seen just once. The input for sequencing was whole blood, taken at baseline. The chain combines TRBV27 with TRBJ1-1, with a possible D match to TRBD1 (6 bases). This TCR came from an adult who was a healthcare worker with PCR-confirmed SARS-CoV-2 infection or an uninfected control (not recorded which). The CDR3 DNA reads as TGTGCCAGCAGTTTATCCTCCGACAGGTCCCGACGAGCTTTCTTT. The encoded protein is CASSLSSDRSRRAFF.